This paragraph covers one T cell receptor (beta chain) sequence. Per the germline V gene, CDR1 is MNHEY and CDR2 is SMNVEV (reference sequence). The CDR3 is made up of 14 amino acids. V lost 3 bases to trimming and J lost 0 bases, with 8 bases between them. This sample was included in a study of blood T cell repertoires in COVID-19. Profiling relied on immunoSEQ multiplex PCR, and the TCRdb table lists in-frame clones only, not all of them. The sample has 200,000 or so clones; 65% to 85% are singletons. The chain recombines TRBV27 with TRBJ2-5, with D maybe TRBD1 (5 bases). Sequenced sample: PBMCs or T cells enriched from blood (not recorded which). This receptor was identified in a woman in her 40s with acute COVID-19. CDR3 DNA sequence: TGTGCCAGCAGTTTGTTGACAGACCAAGAGACCCAGTACTTC. It yields the protein CASSLLTDQETQYF.